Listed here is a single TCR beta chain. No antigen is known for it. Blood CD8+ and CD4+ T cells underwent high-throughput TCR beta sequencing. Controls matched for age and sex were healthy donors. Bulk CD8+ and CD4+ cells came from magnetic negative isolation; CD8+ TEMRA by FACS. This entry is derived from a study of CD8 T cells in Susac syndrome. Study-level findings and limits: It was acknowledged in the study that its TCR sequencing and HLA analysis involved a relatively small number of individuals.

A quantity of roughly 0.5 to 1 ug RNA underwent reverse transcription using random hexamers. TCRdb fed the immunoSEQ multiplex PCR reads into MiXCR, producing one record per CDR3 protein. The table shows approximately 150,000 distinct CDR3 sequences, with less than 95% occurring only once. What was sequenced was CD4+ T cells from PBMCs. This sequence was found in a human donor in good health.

This chain's CDR3 is CASSPRPGDTQYF. CDR3 coding DNA: TGTGCCAGCAGCCCCCGCCCCGGAGATACGCAGTATTTT. V and J are TRBV11-2 and TRBJ2-3; D unresolved. The ends were cut back, 5 bases at V and 5 bases at J, with 11 bases in the middle. Germline V gene data show CDR1 as SGHAT and CDR2 as FQNNGV. This CDR3 contains 13 residues.